Here is one TCR beta chain with its context. Library construction involved attaching unique molecular identifiers to individual cDNA molecules, which allowed quantitative, reproducible TCR counting. MiXCR, applied by TCRdb to the RACE reads, yields one record per CDR3 protein. The sample lists 85,000 to 120,000 distinct CDR3 sequences; more than 10% were seen once. Germline trimming cut 6 bases from V and 0 bases from J; bases unmatched to any gene: 13. The CDR3 covers 20 residues. This record comes from a study of human T cells and chemical hapten exposure. Study at large: The patients were mostly female; they had alopecia areata, totalis or universalis.

Described time point: pre-sensitization, week 0. Treatment described: therapeutic diphenylcyclopropenone sensitization with weekly scalp DPC. This clonotype originated in a woman aged 45-65 years with alopecia areata. Some clones in this sample may be carry-over from other donors' samples. Sequencing was performed on whole blood, taken in connection with sensitization to the hapten diphenylcyclopropenone (DPC). The V gene is TRBV12-3 or TRBV12-4, the J gene TRBJ2-1, with 14 bases lining up with TRBD2. In nucleotides, the CDR3 is TGTGCCAGCAGCCGTTCCTACCGGACTAGCGGGGGGCGCTCCTACAATGAGCAGTTCTTC. Amino acid sequence: CASSRSYRTSGGRSYNEQFF.